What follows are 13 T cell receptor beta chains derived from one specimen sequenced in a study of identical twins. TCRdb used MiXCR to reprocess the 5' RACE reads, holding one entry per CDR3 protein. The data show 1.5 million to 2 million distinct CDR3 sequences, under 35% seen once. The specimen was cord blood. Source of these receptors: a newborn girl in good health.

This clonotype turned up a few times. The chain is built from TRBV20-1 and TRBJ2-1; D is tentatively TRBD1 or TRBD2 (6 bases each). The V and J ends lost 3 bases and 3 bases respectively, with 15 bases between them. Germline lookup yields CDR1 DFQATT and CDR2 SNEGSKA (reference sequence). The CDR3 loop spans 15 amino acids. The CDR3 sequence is CSARSGGADYNEQFF. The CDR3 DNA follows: TGCAGTGCTAGGTCCGGGGGCGCTGACTACAATGAGCAGTTCTTC.

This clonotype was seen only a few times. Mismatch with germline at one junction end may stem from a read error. CDR3 region: CASSQGGSDGYAF. CDR3 coding DNA: TGTGCCAGCAGCCAAGGGGGCTCGGATGGCTACGCCTTC. This chain joins TRBV3-1 and TRBJ1-2; perhaps TRBD1 as D (5 bases). Germline CDR1 LGHDT, CDR2 YNNKEL (reference sequence). The CDR3 loop spans 13 amino acids.

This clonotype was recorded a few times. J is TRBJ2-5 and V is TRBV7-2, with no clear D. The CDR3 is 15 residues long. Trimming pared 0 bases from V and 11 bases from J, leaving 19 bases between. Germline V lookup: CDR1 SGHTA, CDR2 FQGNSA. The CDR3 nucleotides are TGTGCCAGCAGCTTAGCGGGCGGAGCCTACAATGAGCAGTACTTC. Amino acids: CASSLAGGAYNEQYF.

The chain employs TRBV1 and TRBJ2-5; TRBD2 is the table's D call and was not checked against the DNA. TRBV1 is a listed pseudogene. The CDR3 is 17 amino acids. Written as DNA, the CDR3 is TGCACCTGCAGCCAAGATTTGCGGGGGGGCCACCAAGAGACCCAGTACTTC. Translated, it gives CTCSQDLRGGHQETQYF.

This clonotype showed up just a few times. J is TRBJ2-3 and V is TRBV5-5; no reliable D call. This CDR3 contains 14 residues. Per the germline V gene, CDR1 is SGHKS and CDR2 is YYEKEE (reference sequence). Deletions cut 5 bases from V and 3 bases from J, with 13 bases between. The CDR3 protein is CASSFPWVTDTQYF. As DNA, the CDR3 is TGTGCCAGCAGTTTTCCTTGGGTAACAGATACGCAGTATTTT.

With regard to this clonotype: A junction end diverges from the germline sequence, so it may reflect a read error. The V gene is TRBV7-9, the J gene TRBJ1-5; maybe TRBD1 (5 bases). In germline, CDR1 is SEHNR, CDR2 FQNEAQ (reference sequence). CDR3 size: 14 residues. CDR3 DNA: TGTGCCTGCAGCTTCATAGGGGTCAATCAGCCCCAGCATTTT. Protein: CACSFIGVNQPQHF. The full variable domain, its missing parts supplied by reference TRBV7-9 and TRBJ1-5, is DTGVSQNPRHKITKRGQNVTFRCDPISEHNRLYWYRQTLGQGPEFLTYFQNEAQLEKSRLLSDRFSAERPKGSFSTLEIQRTEQGDSAMYLCACSFIGVNQPQHFGDGTRLSIL.

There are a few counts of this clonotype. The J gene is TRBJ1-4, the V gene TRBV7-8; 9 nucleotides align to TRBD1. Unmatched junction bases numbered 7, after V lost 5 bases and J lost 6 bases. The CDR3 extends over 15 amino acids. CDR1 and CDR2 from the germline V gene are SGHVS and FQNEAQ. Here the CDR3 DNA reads TGTGCCAGCAGCCCAATGACAGGGGGGCATGAAAAACTGTTTTTT. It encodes CASSPMTGGHEKLFF.

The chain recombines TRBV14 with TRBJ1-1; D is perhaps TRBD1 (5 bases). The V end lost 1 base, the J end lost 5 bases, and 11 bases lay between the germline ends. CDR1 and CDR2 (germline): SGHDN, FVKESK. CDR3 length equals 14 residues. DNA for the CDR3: TGTGCCAGCAGCCAAGCCGGGGGGACGACTGAAGCTTTCTTT. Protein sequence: CASSQAGGTTEAFF. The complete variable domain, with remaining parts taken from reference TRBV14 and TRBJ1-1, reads EAGVTQFPSHSVIEKGQTVTLRCDPISGHDNLYWYRRVMGKEIKFLLHFVKESKQDESGMPNNRFLAERTGGTYSTLKVQPAELEDSGVYFCASSQAGGTTEAFFGQGTRLTVV.

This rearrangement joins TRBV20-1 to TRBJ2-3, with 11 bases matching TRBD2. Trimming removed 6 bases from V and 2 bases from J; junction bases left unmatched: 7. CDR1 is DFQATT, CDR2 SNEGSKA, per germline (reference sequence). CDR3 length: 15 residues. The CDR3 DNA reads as TGCAGTGCCCTCCCGACTAGCGGGGTCACAGATACGCAGTATTTT. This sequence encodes CSALPTSGVTDTQYF.

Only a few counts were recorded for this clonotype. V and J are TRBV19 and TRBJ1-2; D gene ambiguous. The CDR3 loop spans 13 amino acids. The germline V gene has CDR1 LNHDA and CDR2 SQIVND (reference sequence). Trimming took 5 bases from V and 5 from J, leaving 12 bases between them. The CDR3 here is CASSPSDRYGYTF. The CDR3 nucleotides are TGTGCCAGTAGTCCCTCGGACCGTTATGGCTACACCTTC. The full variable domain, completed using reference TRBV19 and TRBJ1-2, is DGGITQSPKYLFRKEGQNVTLSCEQNLNHDAMYWYRQDPGQGLRLIYYSQIVNDFQKGDIAEGYSVSREKKESFPLTVTSAQKNPTAFYLCASSPSDRYGYTFGSGTRLTVV.

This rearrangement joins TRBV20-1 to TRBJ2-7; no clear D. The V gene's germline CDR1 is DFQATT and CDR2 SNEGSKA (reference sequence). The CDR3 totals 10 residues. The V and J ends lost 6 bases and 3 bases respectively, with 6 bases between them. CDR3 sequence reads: CSAGFYEQYF. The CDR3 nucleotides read TGCAGTGCCGGATTCTACGAGCAGTACTTC.

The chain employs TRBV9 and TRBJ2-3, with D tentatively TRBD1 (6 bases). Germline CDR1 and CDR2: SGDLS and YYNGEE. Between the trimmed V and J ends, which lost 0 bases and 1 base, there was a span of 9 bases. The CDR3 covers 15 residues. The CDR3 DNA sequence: TGTGCCAGCAGCGTAGCCCCAGGGGGCACAGATACGCAGTATTTT. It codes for CASSVAPGGTDTQYF.

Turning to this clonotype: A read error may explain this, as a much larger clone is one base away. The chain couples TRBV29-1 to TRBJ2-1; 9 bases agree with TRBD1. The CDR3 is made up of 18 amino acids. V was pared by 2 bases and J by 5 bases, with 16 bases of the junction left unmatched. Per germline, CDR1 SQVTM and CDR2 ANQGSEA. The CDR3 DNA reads TGCAGCGTTGAATTATGGCGAGAAGGGACAGGGATCAACAATGAGCAGTTCTTC. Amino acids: CSVELWREGTGINNEQFF.